Listed below are T cell receptor beta chains from one sample, sequenced in a study of CD8+CD57+ T cells in acquired aplastic anemia. In TCRdb, the reads were re-called with MiXCR into one record per CDR3 protein. Here the sample spans around 190,000 distinct CDR3 sequences, about 59% being singletons. Specimen: sorted CD4+, CD8+, or CD8+CD57+ T cells (not recorded which) from PBMCs. These receptors were taken from a human donor in good health. CDR3s include the opening cysteine and the closing phenylalanine or tryptophan. A D gene is named only where the DNA matches it firmly. A row's size may be missing; if present it is once, few, many or a size class.

TRBJ1-1 few NA TRBV29-1 CSMAWGFRRRAFF TGCAGCATGGCATGGGGTTTTAGGCGTCGAGCTTTCTTT
TRBJ1-2 NA NA TRBV19 CASSIARAGYTF TGTGCCAGTAGTATCGCGAGGGCTGGCTACACCTTC
TRBJ2-1 NA TRBD2 TRBV15 CATSRDPGGPLEQFF TGTGCCACCAGCAGAGATCCGGGGGGGCCCCTTGAGCAGTTCTTC
TRBJ1-1 NA NA TRBV7-9 CASSLPLQGSNTEAFF TGTGCCAGCAGCTTACCCCTACAGGGATCTAACACTGAAGCTTTCTTT
TRBJ1-2 NA NA TRBV20-1 CSASPTVGYTF TGCAGTGCTAGTCCCACAGTTGGCTACACCTTC
TRBJ1-5 NA TRBD1 TRBV9 CASSLSGTGDADTQHF TGTGCCAGCAGCTTATCCGGGACAGGGGATGCAGATACGCAGCATTTT
TRBJ1-4 NA NA TRBV29-1 CSVGGRPSEKLFF TGCAGCGTTGGAGGACGGCCCTCCGAAAAACTGTTTTTT
TRBJ2-1 once TRBD1 TRBV9 CASSKGGRVDEQFF TGTGCCAGCAGCAAAGGGGGCAGGGTCGATGAGCAGTTCTTC
TRBJ2-3 NA TRBD2 TRBV6-1 CASRLAGGGMDTQYF TGTGCCAGCCGGCTAGCGGGGGGTGGAATGGATACGCAGTATTTT
TRBJ1-5 many NA TRBV6-1 CASSEAGLYSNQPQHF TGTGCCAGCAGTGAAGCGGGGTTATATAGCAATCAGCCCCAGCATTTT
TRBJ2-1 many TRBD2 TRBV29-1 CSVEESGLGPYNEQFF TGCAGCGTTGAAGAGTCGGGACTAGGGCCCTACAATGAGCAGTTCTTC
TRBJ2-3 many TRBD1 TRBV24-1 CATSERGPSVTDTQYF TGTGCCACCAGTGAGAGGGGGCCATCGGTCACAGATACGCAGTATTTT
TRBJ1-1 few NA TRBV10-3 CASSTDANTEAFF TGTGCCTCTTCGACAGATGCGAACACTGAAGCTTTCTTT
TRBJ2-1 NA NA TRBV5-1 CASSLGAGGTRIEQFF TGCGCCAGCAGCTTGGGGGCCGGGGGCACGAGGATTGAGCAGTTCTTC
TRBJ2-5 many NA TRBV19 CASSPFGLEGTQYF TGTGCCAGTAGCCCCTTTGGGCTGGAAGGGACCCAGTACTTC
TRBJ1-2 once NA TRBV15 CATSRDLSGANYGYTF TGTGCCACCAGCAGAGATTTATCCGGGGCCAACTATGGCTACACCTTC
TRBJ1-6 NA NA TRBV7-8 CASSVTSGTGNSPLHF TGTGCCAGCAGCGTTACTAGCGGGACGGGAAATTCACCCCTCCACTTT
TRBJ1-2 NA NA TRBV10-2 CAVGGQGEGGYTF TGCGCCGTGGGGGGGCAGGGAGAGGGCGGCTACACCTTC
TRBJ2-1 NA TRBD1 TRBV2 CASIPRSGTGSYEQFF TGTGCCAGCATCCCCCGAAGTGGGACAGGTAGCTACGAGCAGTTCTTC
TRBJ2-3 NA TRBD2 TRBV5-1 CASSSHERGGPSEQYF TGCGCCAGCAGCTCACACGAGCGGGGGGGCCCGAGTGAGCAGTATTTT
TRBJ1-6 NA NA TRBV9 CASSVGSAGSPLHF TGTGCCAGCAGCGTGGGGTCCGCGGGTTCACCCCTCCACTTT
TRBJ2-2 NA NA TRBV7-2 CASGPLTGELFF TGTGCCAGCGGGCCCCTGACCGGGGAGCTGTTTTTT
TRBJ1-1 NA TRBD1 TRBV29-1 CSIVETGTGVWNTEAFF TGCAGCATTGTTGAAACCGGGACAGGGGTTTGGAACACTGAAGCTTTCTTT
TRBJ2-1 few NA TRBV29-1 CSVETWPYNEQFF TGCAGCGTTGAAACATGGCCCTACAATGAGCAGTTCTTC
TRBJ1-6 NA NA TRBV25-1 CASSDGTIDNSPLHF TGTGCCAGCAGTGATGGCACGATCGATAATTCACCCCTCCACTTT
TRBJ2-1 NA TRBD2 TRBV20-1 CSAREGVFGLAYNEQFF TGCAGTGCTAGAGAGGGCGTCTTCGGACTAGCCTACAATGAGCAGTTCTTC
TRBJ1-1 NA TRBD1 TRBV20-1 CSAPGGGGQGAVLTEAFF TGCAGTGCCCCTGGGGGGGGGGGACAGGGGGCCGTCCTGACTGAAGCTTTCTTT
TRBJ2-7 many TRBD2 TRBV5-6 CASSAGLAIYEQYF TGTGCCAGCAGCGCGGGACTAGCGATCTACGAGCAGTACTTC
TRBJ2-5 once NA TRBV10-1 CASSDSRAGETQYF TGCGCCAGCAGTGATTCTCGGGCGGGAGAGACCCAGTACTTC
TRBJ2-3 NA TRBD2 TRBV29-1 CSVEDRGGATDTQYF TGCAGCGTTGAAGATCGCGGGGGGGCGACAGATACGCAGTATTTT
TRBJ1-1 many NA TRBV9 CASSVGESLEAFF TGTGCCAGCAGCGTAGGCGAGTCCCTTGAAGCTTTCTTT
TRBJ2-7 NA NA TRBV12-3/TRBV12-4 CASRISVAYEQYF TGTGCCAGCAGAATTTCGGTCGCCTACGAGCAGTACTTC
TRBJ1-5 NA NA TRBV7-6 CASSLGPPSRADNQPQHF TGTGCCAGCAGCTTAGGACCACCCTCGAGGGCGGACAATCAGCCCCAGCATTTT
TRBJ2-1 NA TRBD1 TRBV7-2 CASSQYSPGGSYNEQFF TGCGCCAGCAGCCAGTATTCCCCAGGGGGCTCCTACAATGAGCAGTTCTTC